This TCR beta chain was identified in a study of cytomegalovirus exposure and HLA in healthy donors. The V and J ends lost 5 bases and 0 bases, in that order; junction bases with no gene match: 4. Germline CDR1 SGHTA, CDR2 FQGNSA. The CDR3 is 15 amino acids. The PCR used 60 Vbeta and 13 Jbeta primers. Clones were read by immunoSEQ multiplex PCR, and TCRdb kept only the in-frame ones, dropping some. There are 95,000 to 150,000 clones in the sample; around 66% occur only once, and roughly 8.6% lies in the top ten. Sequencing input: PBMCs. The receptor comes from a woman between 35 and 50 years old in good health and CMV-seropositive. The genes are TRBV7-2 and TRBJ2-7; 10 nucleotides agree with TRBD1. CDR3 bases: TGTGCCAGCAGCCGACAGGGGGCAATCTCCTACGAGCAGTACTTC. Translating it yields CASSRQGAISYEQYF.